A single sample gave rise to the 31 T cell receptor beta chains below, sequenced in a study of blood T cell repertoires in COVID-19. Profiled with immunoSEQ multiplex PCR; TCRdb holds only in-frame clones, not every one. In the table there are 95,000 to 100,000 clones, approximately 86% of which are singletons. The sequenced sample consisted of peripheral blood. The receptors were sampled from an elderly man with acute or convalescent COVID-19.

For this clone: One end of the junction does not line up with germline, which may come from a read error. The chain has TRBV3-1 (or the pseudogene TRBV3-2) and TRBJ1-6; D remains ambiguous. CDR3 size: 14 residues. From germline, CDR1 is LGHDT and CDR2 YNNKEL (reference sequence). The CDR3 coding sequence is TGTGCCAGCACCCAATCTAGTCGGCTTTCACCCCTCCACTTT. It is translated as CASTQSSRLSPLHF.

The genes are TRBV28 and TRBJ2-4; TRBD1 matches at 8 bases. With 9 bases clipped from V and 4 bases from J, the junction kept 5 bases outside the gene matches. The germline gives CDR1 MDHEN, CDR2 SYDVKM. This CDR3 is 13 amino acids long. CDR3 region: CASEDRVKNIQYF. CDR3 nucleotides: TGTGCCAGTGAGGACAGGGTAAAAAACATTCAGTACTTC.

The chain employs TRBV28 and TRBJ1-5; a weak D match, TRBD1 (5 bases). In germline, CDR1 is MDHEN, CDR2 SYDVKM. V was pared by 5 bases and J by 5 bases, with 19 bases between. This CDR3 is built from 16 residues. This chain's CDR3 is CASSLPYRGGDQPQHF. DNA of the CDR3: TGTGCCAGCAGTCTACCTTATAGGGGAGGCGATCAGCCCCAGCATTTT.

This sequence joins TRBV24-1 and TRBJ2-7; no reliable D call. The germline V and J ends were trimmed by 4 bases and 3 bases, with 15 bases remaining between them. Per germline, CDR1 KGHDR and CDR2 SFDVKD. The CDR3 extends over 15 amino acids. The CDR3 DNA sequence: TGTGCCACCAGTGACCCTTCCGCAGGTGGCTACGAGCAGTACTTC. Encoded protein: CATSDPSAGGYEQYF.

This chain uses TRBV3-1 (or the pseudogene TRBV3-2) with TRBJ2-1; 7 bases are a match to TRBD2. There are 15 residues in the CDR3. Germline V gives CDR1 LGHDT, CDR2 YNNKEL (reference sequence). The V and J ends lost 4 bases and 9 bases, in that order; junction bases with no gene match: 12. The CDR3 region has the DNA TGTGCCAGCAGCCCCGGGCGTAGACTAGCTGGTGAGCAGTTCTTC. It is translated as CASSPGRRLAGEQFF.

CDR3 DNA: TGTGCCAGCAGGGACAGGGGGGGGTCTAATGAAAAACTGTTTTTT. Translated, it gives CASRDRGGSNEKLFF. The chain is built from TRBV6-5 and TRBJ1-4, with TRBD1 matching 10 bases. The ends lost 6 bases at V and 3 bases at J; junction bases unmatched: 4. Germline V gene sequence: CDR1 MNHEY, CDR2 SVGAGI. CDR3 length equals 15 residues.

This rearrangement joins TRBV3-1 (or the pseudogene TRBV3-2) to TRBJ2-3, with no clear D. The CDR3 sequence is 14 residues long. The V gene's germline CDR1 is LGHDT and CDR2 YNNKEL (reference sequence). Trimming pared 0 bases from V and 9 bases from J, leaving 13 bases between. CDR3 in amino acids: CASSQDPQSGTQYF. In DNA, the CDR3 is TGTGCCAGCAGCCAAGACCCACAGAGTGGGACGCAGTATTTT.

The chain is built from TRBV7-9 and TRBJ1-4; D perhaps matches TRBD1 (5 bases). The V end was cut by 0 bases, the J end by 0 bases, with 14 bases between. Germline CDR1 SEHNR, CDR2 FQNEAQ (reference sequence). CDR3 length equals 18 residues. CDR3 DNA sequence: TGTGCCAGCAGCTTAGCGCGGGACCGCTGGGCAACTAATGAAAAACTGTTTTTT. Residues: CASSLARDRWATNEKLFF.

J is TRBJ2-3 and V is TRBV5-1, with 9 nucleotides matching TRBD2. CDR1 is SGHRS, CDR2 YFSETQ, per germline. CDR3 length: 15 residues. The junction had 3 bases not matched to a gene; V was cut back by 0 bases and J by 4 bases. The CDR3, as DNA: TGCGCCAGCAGCTTGGTTAGCGGGAGACCAGATACGCAGTATTTT. Protein product: CASSLVSGRPDTQYF.

The rearrangement links TRBV4-1 to TRBJ2-1, with TRBD2 matching 11 bases. V trimming: 1 base; J trimming: 1 base; junction bases outside the gene matches: 6. The CDR3 sequence is 18 residues long. Germline CDR1 and CDR2: MGHRA and YSYEKL. DNA of the CDR3: TGCGCCAGCAGCCAAGTCTTTAGGACTAGCGGGTCCTACAATGAGCAGTTCTTC. It encodes CASSQVFRTSGSYNEQFF.

This chain joins TRBV19 and TRBJ2-7, with TRBD2 matching over 10 bases. V was pared by 3 bases and J by 4 bases, with 6 bases of the junction left unmatched. This CDR3 has 15 amino acids. CDR1 and CDR2 (germline): LNHDA, SQIVND (reference sequence). Here the CDR3 reads CASSIGLAVLYEQYF. The CDR3 nucleotides are TGTGCCAGTAGTATTGGACTAGCGGTGCTATACGAGCAGTACTTC.

The V gene is TRBV5-8, the J gene TRBJ2-7, with 8 nucleotides matching TRBD1. Germline CDR1 SGHTS, CDR2 YDEGEE. The V segment lost 4 bases and the J segment 3 bases; nucleotides outside the gene matches: 9. This CDR3 has 15 amino acids. DNA for the CDR3: TGTGCCAGCAGCCCCTCGGGGACAGGACGCTACGAGCAGTACTTC. Translated: CASSPSGTGRYEQYF.

The chain has TRBV7-8 and TRBJ2-5; TRBD1 matches 7 bases. The ends lost 5 bases at V and 5 bases at J; junction bases unmatched: 5. This CDR3 is 13 amino acids long. Germline CDR1 is SGHVS and CDR2 is FQNEAQ. The CDR3 DNA sequence: TGTGCCAGCAGCCCAGGGGGTCGGGAGACCCAGTACTTC. Residues: CASSPGGRETQYF.

For the CDR3, the DNA is TGTGCCAGCAGCATCGGACAGGGCAGGAATCAGCCCCAGCATTTT. It specifies CASSIGQGRNQPQHF. The chain couples TRBV7-2 to TRBJ1-5, with 8 bases fitting TRBD1. Germline assignment: CDR1 SGHTA and CDR2 FQGNSA. The junction had 7 bases not matched to a gene; V was cut back by 5 bases and J by 4 bases. The CDR3 is 15 residues long.

The rearrangement uses TRBV5-4 and TRBJ2-3; TRBD1 matches 8 bases. The length of the CDR3 is 16 residues. CDR1 SGHNT and CDR2 YYREEE come from the germline V gene (reference sequence). J gave up 6 bases and V 2 bases, and 11 bases lay outside the gene matches. CDR3 nucleotides: TGTGCCAGCAGCTTTTCAGGGGGCCACCCTGGGGATACGCAGTATTTT. Its protein product is CASSFSGGHPGDTQYF.

V is TRBV7-9 and J is TRBJ2-7; 7 bases align to TRBD2. The CDR3 has 15 residues. V dropped 3 bases and J dropped 3; count of bases not matched to a gene: 8. Germline-derived CDR1 and CDR2 are SEHNR and FQNEAQ (reference sequence). This chain's CDR3 is CASSFGGGSHYEQYF. The CDR3 DNA follows: TGTGCCAGCAGCTTTGGAGGCGGGAGTCACTACGAGCAGTACTTC. The variable domain in full, completed from reference TRBV7-9 and TRBJ2-7, reads DTGVSQNPRHKITKRGQNVTFRCDPISEHNRLYWYRQTLGQGPEFLTYFQNEAQLEKSRLLSDRFSAERPKGSFSTLEIQRTEQGDSAMYLCASSFGGGSHYEQYFGPGTRLTVT.

This chain joins TRBV7-9 and TRBJ2-1, with 9 bases matching TRBD2. CDR1 and CDR2 from the germline V gene are SEHNR and FQNEAQ (reference sequence). The trim removed 0 bases at V and 10 bases at J, leaving 13 bases unmatched. The CDR3 has 17 amino acids. Written as DNA, the CDR3 is TGTGCCAGCAGCTTAGCGGTCGGGACTAGCCCACACGGGGAGCAGTTCTTC. Translating it yields CASSLAVGTSPHGEQFF. The entire variable domain, with the rest obtained from reference TRBV7-9 and TRBJ2-1, is as follows: DTGVSQNPRHKITKRGQNVTFRCDPISEHNRLYWYRQTLGQGPEFLTYFQNEAQLEKSRLLSDRFSAERPKGSFSTLEIQRTEQGDSAMYLCASSLAVGTSPHGEQFFGPGTRLTVL.

The chain couples TRBV7-2 to TRBJ2-7, with a weak D call TRBD1 (6 bases). Germline V gene lookup returns CDR1 SGHTA and CDR2 FQGNSA. This CDR3 has 14 residues. The ends were cut back, 5 bases at V and 0 bases at J, with 11 bases in the middle. This CDR3 reads CASSPQGSSYEQYF. In DNA, the CDR3 is TGTGCCAGCAGCCCTCAGGGGAGCTCCTACGAGCAGTACTTC.

The chain recombines TRBV5-1 with TRBJ2-7; TRBD1 agrees at 9 bases. The CDR3 spans 15 residues. Germline V CDR1 and CDR2: SGHRS, YFSETQ. J was trimmed by 6 bases and V by 5 bases; bases with no gene match: 12. As DNA, the CDR3 is TGCGCCAGCAGGGAATTGGAGGGACAGGGTGTCGAGCAGTACTTC. As protein: CASRELEGQGVEQYF.

Only a few counts were recorded for this clone. The J gene is TRBJ2-3, the V gene TRBV7-3; 8 bases are a match to TRBD2. This CDR3 spans 16 amino acids. V was pared by 1 base and J by 1 base, with 4 bases of the junction left unmatched. Germline V gene data show CDR1 as SGHTA and CDR2 as FQGTGA. CDR3 DNA: TGTGCCAGCAGCTTAATGGCGGGAGGCGGCACAGATACGCAGTATTTT. Translating gives CASSLMAGGGTDTQYF.

This clone was recorded once. V and J are TRBV4-1 and TRBJ2-1; unclear D gene. The CDR3 contains 14 residues. Trimming left V 0 bases short and J 5 bases short, with 8 bases between. CDR1 and CDR2 from the germline V gene are MGHRA and YSYEKL. The CDR3 nucleotides are TGCGCCAGCAGCCAAGACCGGCGGAACAATGAGCAGTTCTTC. The encoded protein is CASSQDRRNNEQFF.

J is TRBJ1-2 and V is TRBV5-4; no reliable D call. V shed 3 bases and J shed 3 bases, with 9 bases lying between them. Germline V CDR1 and CDR2: SGHNT, YYREEE (reference sequence). The CDR3 consists of 13 residues. The DNA of the CDR3 is TGTGCCAGCAGCTCCAACACGCACTATGGCTACACCTTC. Residues: CASSSNTHYGYTF.

This sequence joins TRBV12-3 or TRBV12-4 and TRBJ1-5; possible D gene TRBD1, 6 bases. Deletions cut 1 base from V and 14 bases from J, with 15 bases between. The CDR3 is 13 residues long. The CDR3 loop reads CASSLVEDSPKHF. As DNA, the CDR3 is TGTGCCAGCAGTTTAGTCGAGGACAGCCCAAAGCATTTT.

This chain links TRBV5-1 with TRBJ1-2; TRBD1 agrees at 7 bases. This CDR3 spans 13 amino acids. After removal of 5 bases from V and 4 bases from J, the junction contained 5 bases not matched to a gene. Germline CDR1 is SGHRS and CDR2 is YFSETQ. The CDR3 here is CASRLGQLYGYTF. DNA for the CDR3: TGCGCCAGCAGGCTGGGACAGCTCTATGGCTACACCTTC.

The chain uses TRBV28 and TRBJ1-1; weak D call: TRBD1 (5 bases). The germline V gene encodes CDR1 MDHEN and CDR2 SYDVKM. CDR3 length: 16 residues. V lost 5 bases and J 2 bases, leaving 18 bases between the germline ends. The CDR3, as DNA: TGTGCCAGCAGTCCCCCCGGAAAGGGACTAAACACTGAAGCTTTCTTT. Translating gives CASSPPGKGLNTEAFF.

The rearrangement links TRBV5-5 to TRBJ1-1, with 8 bases aligning to TRBD1. With 3 bases clipped from V and 1 base from J, the junction kept 11 bases outside the gene matches. CDR1 is SGHKS, CDR2 YYEKEE, per germline (reference sequence). The CDR3 has 17 residues. The CDR3: CASSSRLQQGGNTEAFF. CDR3 coding DNA: TGTGCCAGCAGCTCAAGACTACAACAGGGGGGGAACACTGAAGCTTTCTTT.

This sequence joins TRBV21-1 and TRBJ2-7; the tabulated D call, TRBD2, remains unverified against the DNA. TRBV21-1 is noted as a pseudogene. This CDR3 is built from 11 residues. The chain's CDR3 is CASSNRYEQYF. The CDR3 DNA reads TGTGCCAGCAGCAATCGTTACGAGCAGTACTTC.

This clone was counted once. This CDR3 is CASSLVASGNSNEQFF. CDR3 coding DNA: TGTGCCAGCAGCTTAGTGGCGAGCGGGAACTCCAATGAGCAGTTCTTC. V and J are TRBV13 and TRBJ2-1; 7 nucleotides line up with TRBD2. V lost 1 base to trimming and J lost 6 bases; unmatched junction nucleotides: 9. The V gene's germline CDR1 is PRHDT and CDR2 FYEKMQ (reference sequence). This CDR3 contains 16 residues.

The genes are TRBV5-1 and TRBJ2-1; 11 positions agree with TRBD2. CDR1 and CDR2 from the germline V gene are SGHRS and YFSETQ. The CDR3 has 16 residues. The trim removed 3 bases at V and 5 bases at J, leaving 7 bases unmatched. The CDR3 here is CASSSSIAGGHNEQFF. The CDR3 DNA reads TGCGCCAGCAGCTCGTCAATAGCGGGAGGGCACAATGAGCAGTTCTTC.

This clone was detected a few times. The J gene is TRBJ1-3, the V gene TRBV7-9; D possibly corresponds to TRBD1 (6 bases). Trimming took off 5 bases at V and 0 bases at J, with 14 bases between the two ends. The length of the CDR3 is 16 residues. In germline, CDR1 is SEHNR, CDR2 FQNEAQ (reference sequence). The CDR3 bases are TGTGCCAGCAGCCCACAGGGTGAGGCCTCTGGAAACACCATATATTTT. Translating it yields CASSPQGEASGNTIYF.

The chain's CDR3 is CSAAPGTGSGNTIYF. CDR3 in DNA: TGCAGCGCCGCCCCTGGGACAGGGTCTGGAAACACCATATATTTT. The chain uses TRBV29-1 and TRBJ1-3; the match to TRBD1 covers 9 bases. This CDR3 region has 15 residues. Trimming took 7 bases from V and 1 from J; bases not matched to a gene: 8. Germline V CDR1 and CDR2: SQVTM, ANQGSEA.